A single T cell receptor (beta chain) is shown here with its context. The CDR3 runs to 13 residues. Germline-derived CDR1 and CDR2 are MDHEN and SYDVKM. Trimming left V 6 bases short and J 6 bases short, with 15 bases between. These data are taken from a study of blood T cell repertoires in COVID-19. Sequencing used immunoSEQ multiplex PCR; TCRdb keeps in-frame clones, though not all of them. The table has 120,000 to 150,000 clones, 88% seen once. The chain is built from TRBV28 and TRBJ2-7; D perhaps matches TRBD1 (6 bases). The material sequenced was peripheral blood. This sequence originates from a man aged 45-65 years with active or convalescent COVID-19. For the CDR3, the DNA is TGTGCCAGCAGCTATCAGGACAGAAGCGAGCAGTACTTC. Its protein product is CASSYQDRSEQYF. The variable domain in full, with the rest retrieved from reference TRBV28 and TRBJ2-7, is DVKVTQSSRYLVKRTGEKVFLECVQDMDHENMFWYRQDPGLGLRLIYFSYDVKMKEKGDIPEGYSVSREKKERFSLILESASTNQTSMYLCASSYQDRSEQYFGPGTRLTVT.